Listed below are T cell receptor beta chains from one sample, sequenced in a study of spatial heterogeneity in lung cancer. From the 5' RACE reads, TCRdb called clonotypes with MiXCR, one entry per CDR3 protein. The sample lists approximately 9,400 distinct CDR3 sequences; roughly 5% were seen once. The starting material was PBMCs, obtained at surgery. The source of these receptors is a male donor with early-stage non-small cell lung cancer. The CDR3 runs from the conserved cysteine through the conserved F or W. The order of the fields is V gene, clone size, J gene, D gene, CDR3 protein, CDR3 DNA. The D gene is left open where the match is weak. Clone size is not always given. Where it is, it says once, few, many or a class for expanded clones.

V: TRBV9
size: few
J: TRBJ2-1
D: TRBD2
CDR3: CASSRGGSSTNEQFF
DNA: TGTGCCAGCAGCCGGGGCGGGAGTTCAACTAATGAGCAGTTCTTC

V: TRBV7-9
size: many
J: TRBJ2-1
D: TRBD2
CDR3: CASSHSSGSDEQFF
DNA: TGTGCCAGCAGCCATTCTAGCGGGAGTGATGAGCAGTTCTTC

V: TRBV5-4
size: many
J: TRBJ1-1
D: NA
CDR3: CASSLFGGVTEAFF
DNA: TGTGCCAGCAGCTTGTTTGGGGGCGTCACTGAAGCTTTCTTT

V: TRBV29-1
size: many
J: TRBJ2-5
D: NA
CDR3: CSVGRTGGTETQYF
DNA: TGCAGCGTTGGCCGGACAGGCGGGACAGAGACCCAGTACTTC

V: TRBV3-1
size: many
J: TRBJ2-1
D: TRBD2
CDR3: CASSLTAGAVLNEQFF
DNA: TGTGCCAGCAGCCTCACAGCGGGGGCCGTTCTCAATGAGCAGTTCTTC

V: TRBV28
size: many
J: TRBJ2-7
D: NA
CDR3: CASSRGLGEQYF
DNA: TGTGCCAGCAGTAGAGGTCTGGGCGAGCAGTACTTC

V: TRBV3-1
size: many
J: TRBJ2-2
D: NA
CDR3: CASSRLLDLANTGELFF
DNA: TGTGCCAGCAGCCGGTTACTCGACCTCGCGAACACCGGGGAGCTGTTTTTT

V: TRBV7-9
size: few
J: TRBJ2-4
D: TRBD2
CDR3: CASSLLLAGAKNIQYF
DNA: TGTGCCAGCAGCCTACTACTAGCGGGGGCCAAAAACATTCAGTACTTC

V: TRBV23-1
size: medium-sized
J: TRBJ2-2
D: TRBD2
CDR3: CASPVAGVNTGELFF
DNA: TGCGCCAGCCCCGTAGCGGGAGTTAACACCGGGGAGCTGTTTTTT

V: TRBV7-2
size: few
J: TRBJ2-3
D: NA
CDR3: CASSHARQAGDTQYF
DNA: TGTGCCAGCAGTCATGCGAGGCAAGCCGGAGATACGCAGTATTTT

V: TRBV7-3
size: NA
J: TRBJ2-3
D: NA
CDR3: CASSLGLSTDTQYF
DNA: TGTGCCAGCAGCTTGGGACTTAGCACAGATACGCAGTATTTT

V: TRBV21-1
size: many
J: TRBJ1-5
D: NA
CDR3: CASPVGTGNQPQHF
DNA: NA

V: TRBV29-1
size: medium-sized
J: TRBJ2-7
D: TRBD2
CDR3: CSVRSGSPEQYF
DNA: TGCAGCGTTAGGAGCGGGAGCCCCGAGCAGTACTTC

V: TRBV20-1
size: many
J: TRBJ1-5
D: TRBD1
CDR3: CSASRQGLGNQPQHF
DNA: TGCAGTGCTTCCAGACAGGGACTCGGCAATCAGCCCCAGCATTTT

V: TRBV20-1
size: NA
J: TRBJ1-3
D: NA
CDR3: CSARAHRFAGNTIYF
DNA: TGCAGTGCTAGAGCCCACAGGTTTGCTGGAAACACCATATATTTT

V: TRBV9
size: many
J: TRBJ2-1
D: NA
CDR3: CASSPGTTGMNEQFF
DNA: TGTGCCAGCAGTCCCGGGACGACGGGGATGAATGAGCAGTTCTTC

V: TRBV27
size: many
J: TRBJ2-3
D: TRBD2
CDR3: CASSSLPRGSTDTQYF
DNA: TGTGCCAGCAGTTCCCTCCCGCGGGGGAGCACAGATACGCAGTATTTT

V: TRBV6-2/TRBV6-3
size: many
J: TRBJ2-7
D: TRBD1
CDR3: CASSRQTGGPYEQYF
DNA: TGTGCCAGCAGCCGGCAAACAGGGGGCCCCTACGAGCAGTACTTC

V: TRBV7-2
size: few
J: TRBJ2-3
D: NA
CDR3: CASSLDGNTDTQYF
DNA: TGTGCCAGCAGCTTAGATGGTAACACAGATACGCAGTATTTT

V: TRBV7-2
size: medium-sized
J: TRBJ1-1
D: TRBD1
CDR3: CASSFDRGLFTEAFF
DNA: TGTGCCAGCAGCTTCGACAGGGGGCTATTCACTGAAGCTTTCTTT

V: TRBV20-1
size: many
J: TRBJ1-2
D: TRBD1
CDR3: CSARSLTGGYYGYTF
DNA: TGCAGTGCTAGGAGCCTTACAGGGGGCTACTATGGCTACACCTTC

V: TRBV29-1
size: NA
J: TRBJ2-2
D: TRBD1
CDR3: CSVERTGGAGELFF
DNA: TGCAGCGTTGAGCGGACAGGGGGGGCCGGGGAGCTGTTTTTT

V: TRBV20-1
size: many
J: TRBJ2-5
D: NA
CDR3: CSARDVFRSQTQYF
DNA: TGCAGTGCTAGAGATGTGTTCAGGAGCCAGACCCAGTACTTC

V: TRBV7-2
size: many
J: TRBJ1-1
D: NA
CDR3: CASSRSKTENTEAFF
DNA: TGTGCCAGCAGCAGAAGTAAGACAGAAAACACTGAAGCTTTCTTT

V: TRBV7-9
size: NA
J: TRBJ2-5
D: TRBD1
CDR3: CASSPYRGGETQYF
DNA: TGTGCCAGCAGCCCATACAGGGGCGGAGAGACCCAGTACTTC

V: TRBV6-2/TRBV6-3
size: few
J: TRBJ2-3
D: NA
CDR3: CASSGPSAQYF
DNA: TGTGCCAGCAGCGGCCCCTCGGCGCAGTATTTT

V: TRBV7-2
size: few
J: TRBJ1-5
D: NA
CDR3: CASSGDDLEPQHF
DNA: TGTGCCAGCAGCGGGGACGATCTAGAACCCCAGCATTTT

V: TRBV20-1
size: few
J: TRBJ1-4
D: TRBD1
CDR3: CSARDPGTGDGKLFF
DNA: TGCAGTGCTAGAGATCCTGGGACAGGGGACGGAAAACTGTTTTTT

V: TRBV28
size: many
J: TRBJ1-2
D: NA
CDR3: CASSLQGRMRSGYTF
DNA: TGTGCCAGCAGTTTACAAGGGAGGATGAGGAGTGGCTACACCTTC

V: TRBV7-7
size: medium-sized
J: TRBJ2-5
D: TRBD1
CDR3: CASSLDREETQYF
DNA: TGTGCTAGCAGCTTGGACAGGGAAGAGACCCAGTACTTC

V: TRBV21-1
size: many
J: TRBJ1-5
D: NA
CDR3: CASSKGGRNQPQHF
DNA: TGTGCCAGCAGCAAGGGGGGTCGCAATCAGCCCCAGCATTTT

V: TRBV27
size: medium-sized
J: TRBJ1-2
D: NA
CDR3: CASSFTIAGGYTF
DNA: TGTGCCAGCAGTTTCACTATCGCGGGAGGCTACACCTTC

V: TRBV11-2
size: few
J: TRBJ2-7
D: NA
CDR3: CASSSAEEQYF
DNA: TGTGCCAGCAGCTCCGCGGAGGAGCAGTACTTC

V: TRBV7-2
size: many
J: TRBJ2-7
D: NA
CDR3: CASSLGGAGASYEQYF
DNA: TGTGCCAGCAGCTTAGGGGGGGCAGGGGCCTCCTACGAGCAGTACTTC

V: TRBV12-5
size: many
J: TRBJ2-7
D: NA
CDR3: CASGLVRETVDYEQYF
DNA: TGTGCTAGTGGTTTGGTACGCGAGACAGTGGATTACGAGCAGTACTTC

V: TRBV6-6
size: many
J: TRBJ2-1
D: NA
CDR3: CASRSLQSSYNEQFF
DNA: TGTGCCAGCAGGTCCCTCCAGAGCTCCTACAATGAGCAGTTCTTC

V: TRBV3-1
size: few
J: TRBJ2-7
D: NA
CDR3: CASSQDGSYEQYF
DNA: TGTGCCAGCAGCCAAGACGGCTCCTACGAGCAGTACTTC

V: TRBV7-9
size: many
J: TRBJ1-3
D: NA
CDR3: CASRQGTSGNTIYF
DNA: TGTGCCAGCAGGCAGGGGACCTCTGGAAACACCATATATTTT

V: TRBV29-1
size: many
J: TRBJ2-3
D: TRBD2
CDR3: CSVTSGRAPSTDTQYF
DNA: TGCAGCGTGACTAGCGGGAGGGCCCCTAGCACAGATACGCAGTATTTT

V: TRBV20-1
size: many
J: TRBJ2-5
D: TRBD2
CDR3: CSARDPREGRETQYF
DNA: TGCAGTGCTAGAGATCCCCGGGAGGGCAGGGAGACCCAGTACTTC

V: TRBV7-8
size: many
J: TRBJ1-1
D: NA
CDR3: CASSLEGNTEAFF
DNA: TGTGCCAGCAGCTTAGAAGGGAACACTGAAGCTTTCTTT

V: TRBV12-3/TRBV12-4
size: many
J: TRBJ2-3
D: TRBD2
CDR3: CASSREFTSGSFTDTQYF
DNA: TGTGCCAGCAGCCGAGAGTTTACTAGCGGGAGTTTCACAGATACGCAGTATTTT

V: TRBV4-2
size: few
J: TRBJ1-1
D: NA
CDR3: CASSQTAANTEAFF
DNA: TGTGCCAGCAGCCAAACGGCCGCGAACACTGAAGCTTTCTTT

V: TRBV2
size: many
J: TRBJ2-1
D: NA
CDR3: CASRPVIYNEQFF
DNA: TGTGCCAGCAGGCCAGTAATTTACAATGAGCAGTTCTTC

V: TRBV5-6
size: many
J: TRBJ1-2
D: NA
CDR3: CASSLRDTTLYGYTF
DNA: TGTGCCAGCAGCCTCCGGGACACAACTCTCTATGGCTACACCTTC

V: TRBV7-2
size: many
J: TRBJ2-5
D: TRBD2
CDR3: CASSLGLAGGSSAQYF
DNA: TGTGCCAGCAGCTTAGGACTAGCGGGGGGCAGCTCGGCCCAGTACTTC

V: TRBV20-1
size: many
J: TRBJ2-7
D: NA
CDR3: CSARGQGSEQYF
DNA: TGCAGTGCTAGGGGCCAGGGTAGCGAGCAGTACTTC

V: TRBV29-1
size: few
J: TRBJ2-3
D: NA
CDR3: CSVEWKGTDTQYF
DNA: TGCAGCGTTGAATGGAAGGGCACAGATACGCAGTATTTT

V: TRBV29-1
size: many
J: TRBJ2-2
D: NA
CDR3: CSVSRAGELFF
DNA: TGCAGCGTTTCAAGGGCCGGGGAGCTGTTTTTT

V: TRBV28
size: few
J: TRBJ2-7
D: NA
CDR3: CASSPATGSYEQYF
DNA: TGTGCCAGCAGTCCCGCGACAGGCTCCTACGAGCAGTACTTC

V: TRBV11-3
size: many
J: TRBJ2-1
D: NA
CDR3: CASSEYVYNEQFF
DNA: TGTGCCAGCAGCGAATACGTCTACAATGAGCAGTTCTTC